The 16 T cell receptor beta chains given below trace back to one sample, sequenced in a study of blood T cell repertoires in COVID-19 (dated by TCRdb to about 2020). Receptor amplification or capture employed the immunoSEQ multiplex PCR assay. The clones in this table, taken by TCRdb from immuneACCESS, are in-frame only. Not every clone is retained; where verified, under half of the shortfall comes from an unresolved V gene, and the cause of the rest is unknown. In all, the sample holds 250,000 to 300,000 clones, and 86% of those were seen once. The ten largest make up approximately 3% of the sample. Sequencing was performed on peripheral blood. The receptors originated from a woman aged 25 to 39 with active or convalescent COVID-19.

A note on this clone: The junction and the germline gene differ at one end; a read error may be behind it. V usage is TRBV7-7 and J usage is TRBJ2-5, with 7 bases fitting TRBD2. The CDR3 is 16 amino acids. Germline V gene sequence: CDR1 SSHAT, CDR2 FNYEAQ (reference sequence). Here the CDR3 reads CASSLRYRDYQLAQYF. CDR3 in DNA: TGTGCTAGCAGCTTACGATACCGGGACTATCAACTTGCCCAGTACTTC.

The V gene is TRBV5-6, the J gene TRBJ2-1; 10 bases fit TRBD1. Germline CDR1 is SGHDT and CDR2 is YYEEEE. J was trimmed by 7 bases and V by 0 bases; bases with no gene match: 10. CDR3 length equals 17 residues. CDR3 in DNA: TGTGCCAGCAGCTTGGTACCGACAGGGGGCGAGGTGAATGAGCAGTTCTTC. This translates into CASSLVPTGGEVNEQFF.

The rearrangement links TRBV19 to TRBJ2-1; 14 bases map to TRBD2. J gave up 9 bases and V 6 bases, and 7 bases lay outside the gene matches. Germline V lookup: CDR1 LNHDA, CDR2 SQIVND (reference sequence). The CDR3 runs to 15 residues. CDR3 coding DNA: TGTGCCAGTAGCGCGAGGGGACTAGCGGGGGTTGAGCAGTTCTTC. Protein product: CASSARGLAGVEQFF.

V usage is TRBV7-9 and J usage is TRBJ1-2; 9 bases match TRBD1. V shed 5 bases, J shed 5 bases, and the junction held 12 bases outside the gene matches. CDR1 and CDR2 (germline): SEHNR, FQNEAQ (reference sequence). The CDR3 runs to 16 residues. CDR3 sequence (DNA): TGTGCCAGCAGCAGAGGGACAGGGAAATTTAATTATGGCTACACCTTC. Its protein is CASSRGTGKFNYGYTF.

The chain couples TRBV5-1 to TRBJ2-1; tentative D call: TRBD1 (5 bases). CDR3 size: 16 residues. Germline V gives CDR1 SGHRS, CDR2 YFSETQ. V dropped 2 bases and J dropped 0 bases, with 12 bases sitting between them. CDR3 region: CASSLMQGSSYNEQFF. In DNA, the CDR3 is TGCGCCAGCAGCTTAATGCAGGGTAGCTCCTACAATGAGCAGTTCTTC.

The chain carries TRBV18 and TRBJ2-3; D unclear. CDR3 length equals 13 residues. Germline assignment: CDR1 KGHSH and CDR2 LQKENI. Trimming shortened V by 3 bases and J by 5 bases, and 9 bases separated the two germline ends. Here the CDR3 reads CASSPLLGDTQYF. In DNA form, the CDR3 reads TGTGCCAGCTCACCGCTTCTAGGAGATACGCAGTATTTT.

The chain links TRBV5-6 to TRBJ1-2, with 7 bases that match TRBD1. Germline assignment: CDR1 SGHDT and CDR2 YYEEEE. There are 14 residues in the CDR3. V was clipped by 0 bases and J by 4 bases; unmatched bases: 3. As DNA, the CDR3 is TGTGCCAGCAGCTTGGTAGGACAGGTCTATGGCTACACCTTC. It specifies CASSLVGQVYGYTF.

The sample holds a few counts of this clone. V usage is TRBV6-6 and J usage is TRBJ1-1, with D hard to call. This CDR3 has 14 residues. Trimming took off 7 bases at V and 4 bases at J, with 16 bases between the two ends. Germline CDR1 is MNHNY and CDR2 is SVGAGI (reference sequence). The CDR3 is CASISGGRTTEAFF. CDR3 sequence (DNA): TGTGCCAGCATCTCCGGTGGGAGGACCACTGAAGCTTTCTTT.

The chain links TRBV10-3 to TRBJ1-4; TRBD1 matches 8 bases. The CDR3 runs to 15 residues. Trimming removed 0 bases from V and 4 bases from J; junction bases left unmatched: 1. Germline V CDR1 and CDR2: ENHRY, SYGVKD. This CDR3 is CAISESDRGNEKLFF. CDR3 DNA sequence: TGTGCCATCAGTGAGTCCGACAGGGGTAATGAAAAACTGTTTTTT.

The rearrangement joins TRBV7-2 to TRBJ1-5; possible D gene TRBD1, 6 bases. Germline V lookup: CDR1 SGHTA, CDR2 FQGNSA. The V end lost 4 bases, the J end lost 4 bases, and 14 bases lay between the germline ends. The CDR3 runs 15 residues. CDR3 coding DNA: TGTGCCAGCAGCTCACATCAGGGGCGGAATCAGCCCCAGCATTTT. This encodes CASSSHQGRNQPQHF.

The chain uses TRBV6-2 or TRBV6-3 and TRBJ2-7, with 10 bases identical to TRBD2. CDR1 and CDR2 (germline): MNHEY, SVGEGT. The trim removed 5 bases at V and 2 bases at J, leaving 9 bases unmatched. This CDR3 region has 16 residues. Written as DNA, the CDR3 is TGTGCCAGCAGTCCACTCGGACTAGCGGACCCCTACGAGCAGTACTTC. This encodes CASSPLGLADPYEQYF.

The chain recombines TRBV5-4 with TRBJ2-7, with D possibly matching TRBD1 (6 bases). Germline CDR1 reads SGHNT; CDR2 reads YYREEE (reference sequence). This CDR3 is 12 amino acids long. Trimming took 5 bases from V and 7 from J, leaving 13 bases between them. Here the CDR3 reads CASRELQGEQYF. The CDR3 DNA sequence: TGTGCCAGCAGGGAATTACAGGGTGAGCAGTACTTC.

The CDR3 sequence is CASSLRTALTDSYNEQFF. The CDR3 bases are TGTGCCAGCAGCTTAAGGACAGCCTTAACCGACTCCTACAATGAGCAGTTCTTC. The gene calls are TRBV7-2 and TRBJ2-1; D is perhaps TRBD1 (6 bases). CDR1 and CDR2 (germline): SGHTA, FQGNSA. The CDR3 is 18 amino acids. V lost 2 bases and J 0 bases, leaving 17 bases between the germline ends.

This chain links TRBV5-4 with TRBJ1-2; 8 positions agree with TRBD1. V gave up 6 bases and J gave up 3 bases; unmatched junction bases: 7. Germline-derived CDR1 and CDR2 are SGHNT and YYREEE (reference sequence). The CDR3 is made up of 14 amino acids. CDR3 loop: CASTVGDRHYGYTF. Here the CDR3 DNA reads TGTGCCAGCACCGTGGGGGACAGGCACTATGGCTACACCTTC.

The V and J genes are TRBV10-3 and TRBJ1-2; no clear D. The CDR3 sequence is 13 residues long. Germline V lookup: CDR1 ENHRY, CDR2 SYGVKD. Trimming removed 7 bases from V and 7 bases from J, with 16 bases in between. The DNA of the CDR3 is TGTGCCATCACTCCTCGGGGAGACGGTGGCTACACCTTC. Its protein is CAITPRGDGGYTF.

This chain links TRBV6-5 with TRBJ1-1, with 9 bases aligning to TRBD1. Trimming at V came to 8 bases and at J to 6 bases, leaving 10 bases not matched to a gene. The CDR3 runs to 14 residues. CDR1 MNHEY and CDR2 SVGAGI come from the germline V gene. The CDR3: CASVPGQGVSEAFF. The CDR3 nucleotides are TGTGCCAGCGTACCGGGACAGGGAGTATCTGAAGCTTTCTTT.